This record covers a single T cell receptor (beta chain). One Seattle source followed patients from active infection through their disease course. Assay: immunoSEQ multiplex PCR; the TCRdb copy retains only in-frame clones and omits some. The sample contains around 330,000 clones, about 87% of which appear only once. CDR1 and CDR2 from the germline V gene are MGHRA and YSYEKL. V was trimmed by 3 bases and J by 3 bases, leaving 18 bases between them. The CDR3 extends over 17 amino acids. These data are taken from a study of blood T cell repertoires in COVID-19. Study-wide context: Sources were T cells, B-cell-depleted T cells, or PBMCs; the material itself was cDNA or gDNA.

Sample: peripheral blood. The clonotype originates from a woman aged 25-40 years with COVID-19, enrolled during active disease. The genes are TRBV4-1 and TRBJ2-4, with D perhaps TRBD1 (6 bases). The CDR3 DNA reads as TGCGCCAGCAGCCACCTTACGGGGCAGGGGTTCAAAAACATTCAGTACTTC. The encoded protein is CASSHLTGQGFKNIQYF.